The entry that follows covers one T cell receptor (beta chain) sequence. Authors' analysis steps: Nucleated cell counts were estimated from reference gene primer amplification. The table came from immunoSEQ multiplex PCR; TCRdb's copy has only in-frame clones and leaves some out. Clone size and the V and J calls come from that table; the DNA yielded D and trimming. The sample has approximately 170,000 clones; around 83% are singletons. The sample originates from a study of blood T cell repertoires in COVID-19. Study-wide context: Specimens from acute and convalescent COVID-19 originated in the United States, Italy and Spain. PBMCs, B-cell-depleted T cells, or T cells provided the cDNA or gDNA that made up the material.

Germline assignment: CDR1 DFQATT and CDR2 SNEGSKA (reference sequence). V lost 3 bases to trimming and J lost 7 bases, with 19 bases between them. CDR3 size: 16 residues. The sample taken for sequencing was peripheral blood. This receptor was taken from an older woman who had recovered from COVID-19. The chain employs TRBV20-1 and TRBJ1-6, with D possibly TRBD1 on 6 matching bases. DNA of the CDR3: TGCAGTGCTAGTGGGGAGGGGGGGTTCTACAATTCACCCCTCCACTTT. Its translation is CSASGEGGFYNSPLHF.